The clone carrying this TCR beta chain turned up a few times. Its antigen is currently unknown. This sample is drawn from a study of cytomegalovirus exposure and HLA in healthy donors. Study results and limitations: Investigators reported 150 to 200 TCR beta chains as tied to cytomegalovirus.

Primers: 60 Vbeta forward and 13 Jbeta reverse. Libraries were prepared by immunoSEQ multiplex PCR; TCRdb keeps only in-frame clonotypes and omits some of them. The data show about 120,000 clones, over 8.5% seen once. This clonotype was obtained from a middle-aged woman in good health and CMV-seropositive. Material for sequencing was PBMCs.

In nucleotides, the CDR3 is TGTGCCAGCAGTGAAGGCTACGGGTTCTTC. Its translation is CASSEGYGFF. This rearrangement joins TRBV6-1 to TRBJ2-1; D gene ambiguous. In germline, CDR1 is MNHNS, CDR2 SASEGT. The CDR3 has 10 residues. Trimming took off 1 base at V and 15 bases at J, with 7 bases between the two ends.